The 18 T cell receptor beta chains in this list originate from one sample, sequenced in a study of identical twins (dated by TCRdb to the mid-2010s). The protocol used for the library was 5' RACE. Sequencing was carried out with an Illumina HiSeq 2000. The public sequencing data were trimmed at Q25 with fastp and processed into clonotypes with MiXCR by TCRdb, which kept only in-frame beta chains. Each CDR3 protein appears once, grouped with its most common genes and DNA. The sample yields hundreds of thousands of distinct CDR3 sequences; 8.5% to 9.5% were counted once. Clones ranked in the top ten supply 0.85% to 1% of the sample. This sample also belongs to another study, concerning yellow fever vaccine responses in identical twins.

Material for sequencing was PBMCs. Receptor source: a woman aged 18-29 years in good health.

CDR3 sequence (DNA): TGTGCCAGCAGTTACATTAAGGGGCGCCAAGAGACCCAGTACTTC. Protein: CASSYIKGRQETQYF. This chain connects TRBV6-5 to TRBJ2-5, with a tentative D call TRBD1 (5 bases). The length of the CDR3 is 15 residues. Germline CDR1 reads MNHEY; CDR2 reads SVGAGI. Deletions cut 2 bases from V and 1 base from J, with 11 bases between.

The chain couples TRBV20-1 to TRBJ2-3; the D is unclear. V gave up 6 bases and J gave up 0 bases, with 13 bases separating them. The CDR3 spans 14 residues. CDR1 and CDR2 from the germline V gene are DFQATT and SNEGSKA (reference sequence). This CDR3 reads CSALRGDSTDTQYF. In DNA, the CDR3 is TGCAGTGCCCTCCGAGGAGACAGCACAGATACGCAGTATTTT.

The rearrangement uses TRBV12-3 or TRBV12-4 and TRBJ2-3; 13 bases are a match to TRBD2. This CDR3 has 16 amino acids. V shed 3 bases, J shed 4 bases, and the junction held 4 bases outside the gene matches. CDR3 sequence: CASSFGLAGDPDTQYF. CDR3 nucleotide sequence: TGTGCCAGCAGTTTCGGACTAGCGGGAGATCCAGATACGCAGTATTTT.

The chain joins TRBV15 to TRBJ2-6, with D possibly TRBD1 on 6 matching bases. The CDR3 contains 14 residues. CDR1 and CDR2 from the germline V gene are LNHNV and YYDKDF (reference sequence). Trimming shortened V by 7 bases and J by 2 bases, and 9 bases separated the two germline ends. The CDR3 nucleotides are TGTGCCACCACCTCAGGGGCTGGGGCCAACGTCCTGACTTTC. This gives the protein CATTSGAGANVLTF. The variable domain in full, completed from reference TRBV15 and TRBJ2-6, reads DAMVIQNPRYQVTQFGKPVTLSCSQTLNHNVMYWYQQKSSQAPKLLFHYYDKDFNNEADTPDNFQSRRPNTSFCFLDIRSPGLGDTAMYLCATTSGAGANVLTFGAGSRLTVL.

The chain combines TRBV7-6 with TRBJ2-5, with 10 bases lining up with TRBD2. The CDR3 consists of 15 residues. V shed 5 bases and J 5 bases; nucleotides not matched to a gene: 8. CDR1 is SGHVS, CDR2 FNYEAQ, per germline. The CDR3 DNA reads TGTGCCAGCAGCGATCCACTAGCGGGGTTCGAGACCCAGTACTTC. Translated, it gives CASSDPLAGFETQYF.

In its sample, this clonotype was seen many times. DNA for the CDR3: TGTGCCAGCAGCCCTCATCTTGCAGGGACTGGCTACACCTTC. It yields the protein CASSPHLAGTGYTF. This chain joins TRBV7-8 and TRBJ1-2; weak D call: TRBD1 (5 bases). CDR1 is SGHVS and CDR2 is FQNEAQ in the germline V gene. CDR3 length equals 14 residues. V was shortened by 5 bases and J by 7 bases, with 17 bases between the two germline ends.

This chain links TRBV5-1 with TRBJ2-3; possibly TRBD1 for D (6 bases). The germline V gene has CDR1 SGHRS and CDR2 YFSETQ. Trimming cost V 6 bases and J 2 bases, with 10 bases left between them. This CDR3 region has 13 residues. The CDR3 is CASNRDNTDTQYF. The CDR3 nucleotides are TGCGCCAGCAATAGGGACAACACAGATACGCAGTATTTT.

In DNA form, the CDR3 reads TGTGCCAGCAGCCCCGAGGGGGGGCAGGGAAACATTCAGTACTTC. This translates into CASSPEGGQGNIQYF. V gene TRBV5-5 combines with J gene TRBJ2-4, with a possible D match to TRBD2 (7 bases). The CDR3 extends over 15 amino acids. Trimming removed 4 bases at V and 6 bases at J, with 17 bases between. Germline CDR1 reads SGHKS; CDR2 reads YYEKEE (reference sequence).

This clonotype was recorded a few times. The rearrangement uses TRBV20-1 and TRBJ2-1; 9 positions agree with TRBD2. In germline, CDR1 is DFQATT, CDR2 SNEGSKA (reference sequence). There are 13 residues in the CDR3. V dropped 0 bases and J dropped 7; count of bases not matched to a gene: 1. The CDR3 is CSARELAGNEQFF. In nucleotides, the CDR3 is TGCAGTGCTAGAGAACTAGCGGGTAATGAGCAGTTCTTC.

This clonotype was observed a handful of times. In nucleotides, the CDR3 is TGCGCCAGCACCGGGGGACCGTACTACGAGCAGTACTTC. The encoded protein is CASTGGPYYEQYF. The chain carries TRBV10-2 and TRBJ2-7, with D perhaps matching TRBD2 (6 bases). Germline-derived CDR1 and CDR2 are WSHSY and SAAADI. This CDR3 is built from 13 residues. Trimming left V 7 bases short and J 3 bases short, with 13 bases between.

The rearrangement links TRBV11-2 to TRBJ2-2; D gene ambiguous. The V gene lost 1 base and the J gene lost 5 bases, with 11 bases spanning the gap. Germline-derived CDR1 and CDR2 are SGHAT and FQNNGV. The CDR3 runs to 15 residues. CDR3 region: CASSLGVGFTGELFF. CDR3 nucleotide sequence: TGTGCCAGCAGCTTAGGTGTCGGATTTACCGGGGAGCTGTTTTTT. Together with reference TRBV11-2 and TRBJ2-2, the CDR3 gives the full variable domain: EAGVAQSPRYKIIEKRQSVAFWCNPISGHATLYWYQQILGQGPKLLIQFQNNGVVDDSQLPKDRFSAERLKGVDSTLKIQPAKLEDSAVYLCASSLGVGFTGELFFGEGSRLTVL.

For this clonotype: The junction shows a germline mismatch at one end, possibly a read error. This chain joins TRBV5-5 and TRBJ2-3; 9 nucleotides agree with TRBD2. CDR3 length: 17 residues. From germline, CDR1 is SGHKS and CDR2 YYEKEE (reference sequence). In nucleotides, the CDR3 is TGTGCCAGCAGCTCCAACCTAGCGGGAACGAGCAGAGATACGCAGTATTTT. Residues: CASSSNLAGTSRDTQYF.

Here the CDR3 reads CASSLIGYGANVLTF. For the CDR3, the DNA is TGCGCCAGCAGCTTGATAGGGTATGGGGCCAACGTCCTGACTTTC. J is TRBJ2-6 and V is TRBV5-1; D ambiguous. Between the trimmed V and J ends, which lost 1 base and 3 bases, there was a span of 8 bases. The CDR3 extends over 15 amino acids. CDR1 is SGHRS and CDR2 is YFSETQ in the germline V gene. Full variable domain (rest looked up from reference TRBV5-1 and TRBJ2-6): KAGVTQTPRYLIKTRGQQVTLSCSPISGHRSVSWYQQTPGQGLQFLFEYFSETQRNKGNFPGRFSGRQFSNSRSEMNVSTLELGDSALYLCASSLIGYGANVLTFGAGSRLTVL.

J is TRBJ2-7 and V is TRBV27; D uncertain. This CDR3 comprises 13 residues. The V and J ends lost 2 bases and 5 bases respectively, with 10 bases between them. Germline values: CDR1 MNHEY, CDR2 SMNVEV (reference sequence). The CDR3 spells CASSLGAANEQYF. CDR3 sequence (DNA): TGTGCCAGCAGTTTAGGAGCTGCAAACGAGCAGTACTTC.

This clonotype was detected a few times. This rearrangement joins TRBV5-1 to TRBJ2-5; 10 positions match TRBD2. V was clipped by 0 bases and J by 2 bases; unmatched bases: 7. CDR3 length: 17 residues. Germline lookup yields CDR1 SGHRS and CDR2 YFSETQ. CDR3 amino acids: CASSLAISGGPQETQYF. The CDR3 region has the DNA TGCGCCAGCAGCTTGGCGATTAGCGGGGGGCCACAAGAGACCCAGTACTTC.

This clonotype turned up a few times. The chain recombines TRBV20-1 with TRBJ2-2, with 12 bases aligning to TRBD1. The V and J ends lost 2 bases and 6 bases, in that order; junction bases with no gene match: 4. In germline, CDR1 is DFQATT, CDR2 SNEGSKA (reference sequence). This CDR3 contains 15 residues. The CDR3 region has the DNA TGCAGTGCTAGAAGGGGACAGGGGGCGTCCGGGGAGCTGTTTTTT. This encodes CSARRGQGASGELFF.

This clonotype was seen a few times. The V and J genes are TRBV6-1 and TRBJ2-5; 7 bases match TRBD2. Per the germline V gene, CDR1 is MNHNS and CDR2 is SASEGT. V was pared by 6 bases and J by 4 bases, with 5 bases of the junction left unmatched. The CDR3 extends over 13 amino acids. The chain's CDR3 is CASSREDGETQYF. CDR3 sequence (DNA): TGTGCCAGCAGCCGGGAGGACGGAGAGACCCAGTACTTC.

This clonotype was picked up a small number of times. This rearrangement joins TRBV20-1 to TRBJ2-3; D is tentatively TRBD1 or TRBD2 (5 bases each). CDR1 is DFQATT and CDR2 is SNEGSKA in the germline V gene (reference sequence). The V and J ends lost 7 bases and 0 bases respectively, with 8 bases between them. The CDR3 is 12 residues long. As DNA, the CDR3 is TGCAGTGTGGGGGAAAGCACAGATACGCAGTATTTT. This encodes CSVGESTDTQYF.